The TCR beta chain under discussion was sequenced for a study of blood T cell repertoires in COVID-19. Turning to the study itself: Sites in the United States, Italy and Spain provided acute and convalescent COVID-19 samples.

Participants reported their clinical history, and cohort assignment relied on those reports. Clones were read by immunoSEQ multiplex PCR, and TCRdb kept only the in-frame ones, dropping some. This table has roughly 180,000 clones, approximately 80% appearing once. CDR1 is SGHRS, CDR2 YFSETQ, per germline. This CDR3 region has 16 residues. V dropped 4 bases and J dropped 2; count of bases not matched to a gene: 6. Input material: PBMCs or T cells enriched from blood (not recorded which). The receptor was derived from a woman aged 60-75 years who had recovered from COVID-19. The chain employs TRBV5-1 and TRBJ2-2, with 9 positions matching TRBD2. The CDR3 DNA reads TGCGCCAGCAGCCCCGTAGCGGGAGCAAACACCGGGGAGCTGTTTTTT. This codes for CASSPVAGANTGELFF.